Shown below are 21 T cell receptor beta chains from a single sample sequenced in a study of shared T cell receptors in the human thymus. Sequenced by immunoSEQ multiplex PCR; TCRdb stores in-frame clones only, minus some. The sample carries 700,000 or so clones, 80% to 90% recorded once. These same records also appear under a second study, on human thymus T cells.

The material sequenced was thymocytes. The receptor source for this set is a girl under two years old with a congenital heart defect.

This clone appeared once. V is TRBV6-1 and J is TRBJ1-2; D call uncertain. The CDR3 runs to 13 residues. V was pared by 3 bases and J by 6 bases, with 11 bases between. Germline CDR1 and CDR2: MNHNS and SASEGT. CDR3 loop: CASSDRGPDGYTF. The CDR3 DNA reads as TGTGCCAGCAGTGATCGGGGTCCGGATGGCTACACCTTC.

The chain combines TRBV10-3 with TRBJ2-3; TRBD1 might be the D (5 bases). Germline CDR1 is ENHRY and CDR2 is SYGVKD. V was pared by 10 bases and J by 2 bases, with 10 bases between. The CDR3 extends over 12 amino acids. The CDR3: CATTGATDTQYF. CDR3 sequence (DNA): TGTGCCACAACTGGGGCCACAGATACGCAGTATTTT.

This sequence joins TRBV29-1 and TRBJ2-7, with 9 bases matching TRBD1. V lost 6 bases to trimming and J lost 6 bases; unmatched junction nucleotides: 12. The CDR3 extends over 14 amino acids. Germline CDR1 and CDR2: SQVTM and ANQGSEA. CDR3 sequence (DNA): TGCAGCGTCGGTACGGGACAGGGTGGGTGCGAGCAGTACTTC. Encoded protein: CSVGTGQGGCEQYF.

This rearrangement joins TRBV4-1 to TRBJ2-1; no clear D. The CDR3 is made up of 15 amino acids. Germline values: CDR1 MGHRA, CDR2 YSYEKL. Trimming left V 2 bases short and J 4 bases short, with 12 bases between. CDR3 amino acids: CASSQSSGAYNEQFF. Here the CDR3 DNA reads TGCGCCAGCAGCCAATCCAGTGGAGCTTACAATGAGCAGTTCTTC.

The rearrangement joins TRBV5-4 to TRBJ2-2, with no clear D. The CDR3 is made up of 15 amino acids. Trimming left V 4 bases short and J 0 bases short, with 10 bases between. CDR1 is SGHNT and CDR2 is YYREEE in the germline V gene (reference sequence). CDR3 sequence (DNA): TGTGCCAGCAGCCGCGATTCCCCGAACACCGGGGAGCTGTTTTTT. This translates into CASSRDSPNTGELFF.

The V call is TRBV18, the J call TRBJ2-2, with no clear D. V was trimmed by 6 bases and J by 3 bases, leaving 17 bases between them. Germline CDR1 and CDR2: KGHSH and LQKENI. The CDR3 is made up of 16 amino acids. The CDR3 sequence: CASSFPDTADTGELFF. In DNA, the CDR3 is TGTGCCAGCTCTTTCCCAGACACCGCCGACACCGGGGAGCTGTTTTTT.

The J gene is TRBJ2-7, the V gene TRBV28; tentatively, D is TRBD2 (6 bases). CDR1 MDHEN and CDR2 SYDVKM come from the germline V gene. This CDR3 has 16 residues. V was cut by 3 bases and J by 0 bases, with 15 bases left in between. CDR3 protein: CASSLFGLASSYEQYF. In DNA form, the CDR3 reads TGTGCCAGCAGTTTGTTTGGGCTAGCGAGCTCCTACGAGCAGTACTTC.

This sequence joins TRBV5-6 and TRBJ1-1; the match to TRBD1 covers 10 bases. V lost 4 bases, J lost 11 bases, and 11 bases stayed unmatched. CDR3 length equals 14 residues. Germline CDR1 is SGHDT and CDR2 is YYEEEE. CDR3 protein: CASSNNRRDRGAFF. CDR3 DNA sequence: TGTGCCAGCAGCAACAACCGCCGGGACAGGGGTGCTTTCTTT. Variable domain in full (rest from reference TRBV5-6 and TRBJ1-1): DAGVTQSPTHLIKTRGQQVTLRCSPKSGHDTVSWYQQALGQGPQFIFQYYEEEERQRGNFPDRFSGHQFPNYSSELNVNALLLGDSALYLCASSNNRRDRGAFFGQGTRLTVV.

The table lists this clone with a few counts. The J gene is TRBJ1-2, the V gene TRBV19, with D unclear. In germline, CDR1 is LNHDA, CDR2 SQIVND (reference sequence). Between the trimmed V and J ends, which lost 4 bases and 4 bases, there was a span of 13 bases. This CDR3 has 14 residues. CDR3 amino acids: CASSTAGPSYGYTF. Here the CDR3 DNA reads TGTGCCAGTAGTACCGCTGGGCCGTCCTATGGCTACACCTTC.

The chain couples TRBV5-8 to TRBJ1-1; no definite D call. Germline CDR1 and CDR2: SGHTS and YDEGEE. Trimming shortened V by 4 bases and J by 2 bases, and 9 bases separated the two germline ends. The CDR3 loop spans 13 amino acids. In DNA, the CDR3 is TGTGCCAGCAGCACCACGGTCAACACTGAAGCTTTCTTT. It encodes CASSTTVNTEAFF.

The chain employs TRBV7-4 and TRBJ1-1; 7 nucleotides match TRBD1. The germline gives CDR1 SGHVT, CDR2 SQSDAQ. The CDR3 is made up of 16 amino acids. V shed 0 bases and J 4 bases; nucleotides not matched to a gene: 8. The CDR3 bases are TGTGCCAGCAGCTTAGCCGACAGGGATGATGTCACTGAAGCTTTCTTT. Its protein is CASSLADRDDVTEAFF.

The rearrangement links TRBV29-1 to TRBJ2-3; 15 bases line up with TRBD2. V was pared by 6 bases and J by 3 bases, with 1 base of the junction left unmatched. The CDR3 extends over 14 amino acids. The germline V gene encodes CDR1 SQVTM and CDR2 ANQGSEA. The CDR3 protein is CSVGTSGGTDTQYF. The CDR3 DNA reads as TGCAGCGTCGGGACTAGCGGGGGGACAGATACGCAGTATTTT.

The V gene is TRBV28, the J gene TRBJ2-5, with D perhaps TRBD1 (6 bases). The J call is uncertain, as TRBJ2-7 better fits the DNA end. Germline CDR1 and CDR2: MDHEN and SYDVKM. The CDR3 totals 19 residues. The CDR3 spells CASSLCPPGVGARGYEQYF. The DNA of the CDR3 is TGTGCCAGCAGTTTATGCCCGCCGGGTGTCGGGGCGAGGGGGTACGAGCAGTACTTC.

This clone has just one count. This sequence joins TRBV5-1 and TRBJ2-2; 11 bases agree with TRBD2. V was pared by 3 bases and J by 4 bases, with 14 bases of the junction left unmatched. Germline V gene sequence: CDR1 SGHRS, CDR2 YFSETQ. The CDR3 has 19 amino acids. CDR3 bases: TGCGCCAGCAGCTGTACCGGGACTAGCGGAACTGAGGGCACCGGGGAGCTGTTTTTT. Translating gives CASSCTGTSGTEGTGELFF.

This clone appeared once. This chain's CDR3 is CASSRRTGIAGELFF. CDR3 nucleotides: TGTGCCAGCAGCCGACGGACAGGGATAGCCGGGGAGCTGTTTTTT. The V call is TRBV6-5, the J call TRBJ2-2; 8 nucleotides line up with TRBD1. The ends lost 6 bases at V and 6 bases at J; junction bases unmatched: 9. The CDR3 is 15 residues long. CDR1 and CDR2 (germline): MNHEY, SVGAGI.

This rearrangement joins TRBV7-2 to TRBJ2-7, with 7 bases identical to TRBD1. Germline CDR1 and CDR2: SGHTA and FQGNSA. Unmatched junction bases numbered 8, after V lost 4 bases and J lost 2 bases. This CDR3 has 15 residues. The CDR3 sequence: CASSYRQGKAYEQYF. CDR3 nucleotide sequence: TGTGCCAGCAGCTATCGACAGGGAAAGGCCTACGAGCAGTACTTC.

This clone was seen just once. The rearrangement joins TRBV7-2 to TRBJ1-5; no firm D call. Germline CDR1 and CDR2: SGHTA and FQGNSA. The V end was cut by 7 bases, the J end by 0 bases, with 10 bases between. The CDR3 is 14 residues long. CDR3 in amino acids: CASTGGPSNQPQHF. The CDR3 coding sequence is TGTGCCAGCACGGGCGGGCCTAGCAATCAGCCCCAGCATTTT.

The chain recombines TRBV4-3 with TRBJ1-5; the D is unclear. The CDR3 is made up of 15 amino acids. V dropped 1 base and J dropped 4 bases, with 11 bases sitting between them. Per the germline V gene, CDR1 is LGHNA and CDR2 is YSLEER. Here the CDR3 DNA reads TGCGCCAGCAGCCAAGGTCCCCTCCCGAATCAGCCCCAGCATTTT. This sequence encodes CASSQGPLPNQPQHF.

The chain employs TRBV9 and TRBJ2-3, with a tentative D call TRBD1 (6 bases). CDR1 is SGDLS and CDR2 is YYNGEE in the germline V gene. Deletions cut 4 bases from V and 2 bases from J, with 14 bases between. This CDR3 spans 15 amino acids. The CDR3 DNA reads TGTGCCAGCAGCATCCACAGGGCTATCACAGATACGCAGTATTTT. This translates into CASSIHRAITDTQYF.

The chain carries TRBV4-1 and TRBJ1-1, with D possibly being TRBD1 (6 bases). Per the germline V gene, CDR1 is MGHRA and CDR2 is YSYEKL. The CDR3 spans 15 residues. Trimming shortened V by 0 bases and J by 1 base, and 9 bases separated the two germline ends. CDR3 region: CASSQESGANTEAFF. The CDR3 DNA reads as TGCGCCAGCAGCCAAGAATCAGGGGCGAACACTGAAGCTTTCTTT.

Worth noting for this clone: In the same sample, other DNA sequences code for this CDR3. The chain is built from TRBV5-1 and TRBJ1-1; 10 nucleotides align to TRBD1. J gave up 6 bases and V 0 bases, and 17 bases lay outside the gene matches. CDR1 SGHRS and CDR2 YFSETQ come from the germline V gene. The CDR3 runs to 19 residues. This chain's CDR3 is CASSLARMGQGRRRAEAFF. CDR3 DNA sequence: TGCGCCAGCAGCTTGGCCCGGATGGGACAGGGGAGAAGGCGGGCTGAAGCTTTCTTT.